One sample yielded the 14 T cell receptor beta chains listed below, sequenced in a study of cytomegalovirus exposure and HLA in healthy donors. Amplification used 60 Vbeta primers and 13 Jbeta primers. The table came from immunoSEQ multiplex PCR; TCRdb's copy has only in-frame clones and leaves some out. The sample consists of 80,000 to 100,000 clones, about 81% of them appearing once. The sequencing sample was made of PBMCs. The receptors were gathered from a man aged 40-49 years in good health and CMV-seronegative.

This clone was detected only a few times. This sequence joins TRBV7-2 and TRBJ1-4; possible D gene TRBD1, 6 bases. CDR3 length equals 14 residues. Germline CDR1 is SGHTA and CDR2 is FQGNSA. The ends were cut back, 3 bases at V and 8 bases at J, with 13 bases in the middle. The CDR3 region is CASSFGIRGEKLFF. The DNA of the CDR3 is TGTGCCAGCAGCTTTGGGATTAGGGGGGAAAAACTGTTTTTT.

J is TRBJ2-7 and V is TRBV6-5; no definite D call. The CDR3 contains 14 residues. Germline CDR1 reads MNHEY; CDR2 reads SVGAGI. The V end was cut by 1 base, the J end by 0 bases, with 7 bases between. CDR3 DNA: TGTGCCAGCAGTTACTTGCCGAGCTCCTACGAGCAGTACTTC. Its protein product is CASSYLPSSYEQYF.

This clone appeared a few times. V and J are TRBV7-2 and TRBJ1-2; the D gene is possibly TRBD1 (6 bases). Germline loops: CDR1 SGHTA, CDR2 FQGNSA. The CDR3 spans 13 residues. Trimming stripped 5 bases from V and 8 bases from J, with 15 bases between. CDR3 DNA sequence: TGTGCCAGCAGCCCTCAGGGGAGGGAGGGCTACACCTTC. This translates into CASSPQGREGYTF.

J is TRBJ1-1 and V is TRBV6-6, with a weak D call TRBD1 (6 bases). CDR1 is MNHNY and CDR2 is SVGAGI in the germline V gene (reference sequence). This CDR3 has 15 residues. V lost 4 bases and J 0 bases, leaving 12 bases between the germline ends. The DNA for the CDR3 is TGTGCCAGCAGTTTCGGACAGACTCTGAACACTGAAGCTTTCTTT. The encoded protein is CASSFGQTLNTEAFF.

This clone was found once. The V and J genes are TRBV29-1 and TRBJ1-3; TRBD1 agrees at 8 bases. The J segment lost 0 bases and the V segment lost 7 bases, leaving 2 bases of the junction unmatched. Germline V gives CDR1 SQVTM, CDR2 ANQGSEA. The CDR3 extends over 13 amino acids. CDR3 nucleotides: TGCAGCGGACAGGGGAGCTCTGGAAACACCATATATTTT. Protein: CSGQGSSGNTIYF. The full variable domain, its missing parts supplied by reference TRBV29-1 and TRBJ1-3, is SAVISQKPSRDICQRGTSLTIQCQVDSQVTMMFWYRQQPGQSLTLIATANQGSEATYESGFVIDKFPISRPNLTFSTLTVSNMSPEDSSIYLCSGQGSSGNTIYFGEGSWLTVV.

The chain links TRBV9 to TRBJ1-1, with D maybe TRBD1 (5 bases). The V end was cut by 4 bases, the J end by 3 bases, with 16 bases between. Germline values: CDR1 SGDLS, CDR2 YYNGEE. The CDR3 extends over 15 amino acids. In DNA, the CDR3 is TGTGCCAGCAGCCCGCGGGAAAGGGGCCACACTGAAGCTTTCTTT. This gives the protein CASSPRERGHTEAFF.

V and J are TRBV5-4 and TRBJ1-4; D not certain. The CDR3 is 13 residues long. The germline gives CDR1 SGHNT, CDR2 YYREEE (reference sequence). The V end was cut by 3 bases, the J end by 0 bases, with 3 bases between. The CDR3 loop reads CASSSSTNEKLFF. The CDR3 DNA reads TGTGCCAGCAGCTCCTCAACTAATGAAAAACTGTTTTTT.

The V call is TRBV11-2, the J call TRBJ2-7, with 7 bases that match TRBD1. The germline V gene has CDR1 SGHAT and CDR2 FQNNGV. CDR3 length equals 15 residues. V lost 5 bases and J lost 4; bases outside the gene matches: 11. CDR3 protein: CASSQDRVGNYEQYF. For the CDR3, the DNA is TGTGCCAGCAGCCAAGACAGGGTGGGGAATTACGAGCAGTACTTC.

Turning to this clone: Distinct nucleotide sequences in the sample also encode this CDR3. The chain carries TRBV27 and TRBJ1-5, with D unclear. The CDR3 spans 15 residues. Between the trimmed V and J ends, which lost 0 bases and 2 bases, there was a span of 8 bases. CDR1 and CDR2 (germline): MNHEY, SMNVEV (reference sequence). CDR3 sequence (DNA): TGTGCCAGCAGTTTATCGGGAGGAGGCAATCAGCCCCAGCATTTT. Translated, it gives CASSLSGGGNQPQHF.

The chain joins TRBV6-5 to TRBJ2-7, with a possible D match to TRBD2 (5 bases). CDR1 is MNHEY, CDR2 SVGAGI, per germline. The CDR3 has 15 amino acids. Trimming removed 6 bases from V and 2 bases from J, with 17 bases in between. CDR3 DNA sequence: TGTGCCAGCAGGGGTGGGCAGCACGGGACCTACGAGCAGTACTTC. It translates to CASRGGQHGTYEQYF.

J is TRBJ1-6 and V is TRBV5-6; 12 bases are a match to TRBD1. Germline V gives CDR1 SGHDT, CDR2 YYEEEE. V lost 1 base and J lost 9; bases outside the gene matches: 2. The CDR3 length is 15 residues. The CDR3 DNA sequence: TGTGCCAGCAGCTTGTCGGGACAGGGGGCTTCACCCCTCCACTTT. The encoded protein is CASSLSGQGASPLHF.

V usage is TRBV6-1 and J usage is TRBJ1-2; D unclear. Germline values: CDR1 MNHNS, CDR2 SASEGT. This CDR3 region has 14 residues. Trimming removed 6 bases at V and 5 bases at J, with 16 bases between. The CDR3 nucleotides read TGTGCCAGCAGCCCAGGACGGGGAGAATATGGCTACACCTTC. It encodes CASSPGRGEYGYTF.

V and J are TRBV12-5 and TRBJ1-1, with no clear D. CDR1 is LGHNT, CDR2 FRNRAP, per germline. V lost 6 bases to trimming and J lost 0 bases, with 5 bases between them. This CDR3 region has 12 residues. The CDR3 DNA reads as TGTGCTAGTGGGGAGATGAACACTGAAGCTTTCTTT. This encodes CASGEMNTEAFF.

The V call is TRBV10-3, the J call TRBJ2-1; 10 bases align to TRBD2. CDR1 ENHRY and CDR2 SYGVKD come from the germline V gene. V was pared by 11 bases and J by 8 bases, with 9 bases of the junction left unmatched. The CDR3 spans 13 residues. CDR3 region: CAVGKGTSDEQFF. In DNA form, the CDR3 reads TGTGCCGTGGGGAAGGGGACTAGCGATGAGCAGTTCTTC.